What follows are 31 T cell receptor beta chains derived from one specimen sequenced in a study of T cells in Graves' hyperthyroidism and ophthalmopathy. Amplified TCR beta CDR3 regions derived from RNA transcripts. First-round RT-PCR of the TCR CDR3 relied on the HTBI primer set. TCRdb redid the calling of the multiplex PCR reads with MiXCR, one entry per CDR3 protein. The table shows 600,000 to 650,000 distinct CDR3 sequences, with roughly 16% occurring only once. The sample consisted of blood. These TCRs come from a woman in her thirties with Graves' hyperthyroidism.

This clonotype has a count of ten or more. The genes are TRBV7-2 and TRBJ2-5, with 14 bases fitting TRBD2. Germline V lookup: CDR1 SGHTA, CDR2 FQGNSA. Trimming cost V 1 base and J 4 bases; bases outside gene matches: 5. The CDR3 runs to 17 residues. CDR3 residues: CASSLGGLAGAGETQYF. Written as DNA, the CDR3 is TGTGCCAGCAGCTTAGGGGGACTAGCGGGAGCGGGAGAGACCCAGTACTTC.

This sequence joins TRBV20-1 and TRBJ2-1; D might be TRBD1 (6 bases). The CDR3 has 13 amino acids. The germline V gene has CDR1 DFQATT and CDR2 SNEGSKA (reference sequence). V was trimmed by 5 bases and J by 0 bases, leaving 8 bases between them. The CDR3 loop is CSAVGGSYNEQFF. The CDR3 region has the DNA TGCAGTGCTGTAGGGGGCTCCTACAATGAGCAGTTCTTC.

The sample holds many counts of this clonotype. The CDR3 DNA reads as TGTGCCAGCAGAGCACTCTTCTACGAGCAGTACTTC. It is translated as CASRALFYEQYF. The rearrangement joins TRBV6-1 to TRBJ2-7; unclear D gene. Trimming shortened V by 6 bases and J by 3 bases, and 9 bases separated the two germline ends. The CDR3 is 12 residues long. CDR1 MNHNS and CDR2 SASEGT come from the germline V gene.

This clonotype came up many times. The V gene is TRBV28, the J gene TRBJ2-7; D possibly uses TRBD1 or TRBD2 (5 bases each). V lost 3 bases and J 5 bases, leaving 17 bases between the germline ends. This CDR3 spans 15 amino acids. Germline-derived CDR1 and CDR2 are MDHEN and SYDVKM. CDR3 residues: CASSLGRGQGNEQYF. As DNA, the CDR3 is TGTGCCAGCAGTTTGGGCCGGGGCCAAGGGAACGAGCAGTACTTC.

This clonotype was recorded many times. The CDR3 bases are TGTGCCAGCAGTGCGATAAGAAGCGGGGTTTACAATGAGCAGTTCTTC. This gives the protein CASSAIRSGVYNEQFF. V usage is TRBV3-1 and J usage is TRBJ2-1; 7 nucleotides line up with TRBD2. The V and J ends lost 6 bases and 4 bases, in that order; junction bases with no gene match: 12. CDR3 length equals 16 residues. CDR1 and CDR2 (germline): LGHDT, YNNKEL (reference sequence).

This clonotype was counted at least ten times. The CDR3 reads CASSVQPGLRETQYF. DNA for the CDR3: TGTGCCAGCAGTGTCCAACCGGGACTAAGGGAGACCCAGTACTTC. This chain links TRBV2 with TRBJ2-5; TRBD2 matches 7 bases. The CDR3 contains 15 residues. Germline V gives CDR1 SNHLY, CDR2 FYNNEI. The ends lost 4 bases at V and 5 bases at J; junction bases unmatched: 10.

V gene TRBV4-1 combines with J gene TRBJ2-7; D possibly corresponds to TRBD2 (6 bases). This CDR3 region has 16 residues. Germline CDR1 is MGHRA and CDR2 is YSYEKL. V lost 5 bases and J 4 bases, leaving 21 bases between the germline ends. CDR3 region: CASSKRSGVGGYEQYF. DNA for the CDR3: TGCGCCAGCAGCAAACGCTCCGGGGTCGGGGGATACGAGCAGTACTTC.

This clonotype appeared many times. The chain is built from TRBV6-1 and TRBJ2-5; either TRBD1 or TRBD2 may fit D (5 bases each). The germline V gene encodes CDR1 MNHNS and CDR2 SASEGT. This CDR3 has 15 residues. Trimming took off 5 bases at V and 1 base at J, with 14 bases between the two ends. DNA for the CDR3: TGTGCCAGCAGTCGATCCGGGACGTTCCAAGAGACCCAGTACTTC. Protein: CASSRSGTFQETQYF.

The rearrangement joins TRBV9 to TRBJ2-3, with 9 nucleotides matching TRBD2. Germline CDR1 and CDR2: SGDLS and YYNGEE. V dropped 0 bases and J dropped 5; count of bases not matched to a gene: 4. The CDR3 spans 15 residues. The CDR3 nucleotides are TGTGCCAGCAGCGTAGATAGCGGGAGCGGAGATACGCAGTATTTT. Translation gives CASSVDSGSGDTQYF. The entire variable domain, with the rest obtained from reference TRBV9 and TRBJ2-3, is as follows: DSGVTQTPKHLITATGQRVTLRCSPRSGDLSVYWYQQSLDQGLQFLIQYYNGEERAKGNILERFSAQQFPDLHSELNLSSLELGDSALYFCASSVDSGSGDTQYFGPGTRLTVL.

There are many counts of this clonotype. This chain uses TRBV28 with TRBJ2-1; 9 bases are a match to TRBD1. After removal of 5 bases from V and 4 bases from J, the junction contained 6 bases not matched to a gene. CDR3 length equals 15 residues. In germline, CDR1 is MDHEN, CDR2 SYDVKM. The CDR3: CASSMPGTGYNEQFF. The CDR3, as DNA: TGTGCCAGCAGTATGCCCGGGACAGGGTACAATGAGCAGTTCTTC. Using reference TRBV28 and TRBJ2-1 for the parts outside the CDR3, the full variable domain is DVKVTQSSRYLVKRTGEKVFLECVQDMDHENMFWYRQDPGLGLRLIYFSYDVKMKEKGDIPEGYSVSREKKERFSLILESASTNQTSMYLCASSMPGTGYNEQFFGPGTRLTVL.

The chain employs TRBV29-1 and TRBJ2-2; 10 bases match TRBD2. The V and J ends lost 4 bases and 5 bases, in that order; junction bases with no gene match: 4. The CDR3 length is 14 residues. The germline gives CDR1 SQVTM, CDR2 ANQGSEA. CDR3 DNA: TGCAGCGTTGTTCTAGCGGGAGAAACCGGGGAGCTGTTTTTT. It yields the protein CSVVLAGETGELFF.

CDR3 residues: CASSRGREAEAFF. DNA of the CDR3: TGTGCCAGCAGCCGGGGGAGGGAAGCTGAAGCTTTCTTT. The rearrangement links TRBV4-2 to TRBJ1-1; D possibly corresponds to TRBD1 (5 bases). The germline gives CDR1 LGHNA, CDR2 YNFKEQ. V dropped 4 bases and J dropped 6 bases, with 12 bases sitting between them. The CDR3 contains 13 residues.

The sample holds a few counts of this clonotype. The chain uses TRBV3-1 and TRBJ2-7; 12 nucleotides line up with TRBD2. The germline gives CDR1 LGHDT, CDR2 YNNKEL (reference sequence). This CDR3 is 20 amino acids long. Trimming removed 2 bases from V and 4 bases from J; junction bases left unmatched: 18. The CDR3 reads CASSQPPGASGRERHYEQYF. The DNA for the CDR3 is TGTGCCAGCAGCCAACCCCCGGGGGCTAGCGGGAGGGAAAGACATTACGAGCAGTACTTC.

This clonotype appeared a few times. The genes are TRBV20-1 and TRBJ2-1; 11 bases match TRBD2. Trimming at V came to 1 base and at J to 8 bases, leaving 13 bases not matched to a gene. CDR1 is DFQATT, CDR2 SNEGSKA, per germline (reference sequence). The CDR3 sequence is 17 residues long. CDR3 amino acids: CSARGVSGRVIGDEQFF. CDR3 in DNA: TGCAGTGCTAGAGGGGTTAGCGGGAGGGTAATTGGCGATGAGCAGTTCTTC.

The chain uses TRBV27 and TRBJ1-5, with D possibly TRBD1 on 6 matching bases. CDR1 is MNHEY, CDR2 SMNVEV, per germline (reference sequence). This CDR3 is 17 amino acids long. Trimming took off 0 bases at V and 4 bases at J, with 16 bases between the two ends. CDR3 in DNA: TGTGCCAGCAGTTTATCGTGGGGCGGACAGTCGAATCAGCCCCAGCATTTT. Its protein product is CASSLSWGGQSNQPQHF.

There are many counts of this clonotype. The chain joins TRBV28 to TRBJ2-7; 8 nucleotides line up with TRBD1. After removal of 5 bases from V and 8 bases from J, the junction contained 8 bases not matched to a gene. CDR3 length: 13 residues. Germline CDR1 and CDR2: MDHEN and SYDVKM. The CDR3 region is CASSPPGQGKQYF. CDR3 sequence (DNA): TGTGCCAGCAGTCCGCCCGGACAGGGCAAGCAGTACTTC. Drawing the rest from reference TRBV28 and TRBJ2-7, the complete variable domain is DVKVTQSSRYLVKRTGEKVFLECVQDMDHENMFWYRQDPGLGLRLIYFSYDVKMKEKGDIPEGYSVSREKKERFSLILESASTNQTSMYLCASSPPGQGKQYFGPGTRLTVT.

A word on this clonotype: An end of the junction differs from the germline gene, which may be a read error. J is TRBJ1-5 and V is TRBV19, with 7 bases that match TRBD1. This CDR3 spans 16 amino acids. Germline-derived CDR1 and CDR2 are LNHDA and SQIVND (reference sequence). CDR3 bases: TGTGCCAGTAGTACAGACCGGGACAGCCCAAATCAGGCCCAGCATTTT. It yields the protein CASSTDRDSPNQAQHF.

There are a few counts of this clonotype. The V and J genes are TRBV27 and TRBJ2-1; D might be TRBD1 or TRBD2, each matching 6 bases. CDR1 is MNHEY, CDR2 SMNVEV, per germline (reference sequence). With 6 bases removed from V and 0 bases from J, the gap between germline ends came to 9 bases. The CDR3 has 14 residues. Here the CDR3 reads CASRGGFSYNEQFF. The CDR3 region has the DNA TGTGCCAGCAGAGGGGGGTTCTCCTACAATGAGCAGTTCTTC.

This clonotype has a count of ten or more. The rearrangement joins TRBV3-1 to TRBJ2-1, with D unclear. This CDR3 contains 13 residues. The germline V and J ends were trimmed by 0 bases and 7 bases, with 7 bases remaining between them. Germline V gives CDR1 LGHDT, CDR2 YNNKEL (reference sequence). Here the CDR3 reads CASSQDQRNEQFF. The DNA for the CDR3 is TGTGCCAGCAGCCAAGATCAACGGAATGAGCAGTTCTTC.

The chain is built from TRBV6-5 and TRBJ2-2, with TRBD2 matching over 9 bases. The CDR3 loop spans 18 amino acids. The V segment lost 1 base and the J segment 3 bases; nucleotides outside the gene matches: 9. Germline CDR1 and CDR2: MNHEY and SVGAGI. The CDR3 loop is CASSYLIAGAGDTGELFF. CDR3 DNA sequence: TGTGCCAGCAGTTACTTGATAGCGGGAGCCGGGGACACCGGGGAGCTGTTTTTT.

V usage is TRBV18 and J usage is TRBJ2-3, with unresolved D. The CDR3 covers 15 residues. The V and J ends lost 3 bases and 2 bases respectively, with 12 bases between them. Germline V lookup: CDR1 KGHSH, CDR2 LQKENI. DNA for the CDR3: TGTGCCAGCTCACCGTGGGAAGAGGTCACAGATACGCAGTATTTT. This sequence encodes CASSPWEEVTDTQYF. Full variable domain (rest looked up from reference TRBV18 and TRBJ2-3): NAGVMQNPRHLVRRRGQEARLRCSPMKGHSHVYWYRQLPEEGLKFMVYLQKENIIDESGMPKERFSAEFPKEGPSILRIQQVVRGDSAAYFCASSPWEEVTDTQYFGPGTRLTVL.

Ten or more counts support this clonotype. CDR3 region: CASSLASRGTTSTDTQYF. As DNA, the CDR3 is TGTGCCAGCAGCTTAGCCTCTCGCGGGACCACTAGCACAGATACGCAGTATTTT. This sequence joins TRBV7-6 and TRBJ2-3; D possibly corresponds to TRBD2 (6 bases). Trimming removed 0 bases at V and 0 bases at J, with 16 bases between. The CDR3 has 18 amino acids. CDR1 is SGHVS and CDR2 is FNYEAQ in the germline V gene.

The sample holds many counts of this clonotype. The V gene is TRBV6-1, the J gene TRBJ2-3; weak D call: TRBD1 (6 bases). Germline-derived CDR1 and CDR2 are MNHNS and SASEGT. The CDR3 covers 12 residues. V was shortened by 6 bases and J by 5 bases, with 9 bases between the two germline ends. CDR3 nucleotide sequence: TGTGCCAGCAGAGGGGGATTAGATACGCAGTATTTT. Encoded protein: CASRGGLDTQYF.

Only a few counts were recorded for this clonotype. This chain links TRBV19 with TRBJ1-4; a weak D match, TRBD1 (5 bases). The CDR3 sequence is 16 residues long. Trimming pared 4 bases from V and 7 bases from J, leaving 19 bases between. The germline gives CDR1 LNHDA, CDR2 SQIVND (reference sequence). The DNA of the CDR3 is TGTGCCAGTAGTACGGATTACGGGACCGATAGTGAAAAACTGTTTTTT. Amino acid sequence: CASSTDYGTDSEKLFF.

This clonotype has ten or more counts. V gene TRBV28 combines with J gene TRBJ2-3; D gene ambiguous. Trimming took 1 base from V and 5 from J, leaving 7 bases between them. The CDR3 spans 13 residues. Germline-derived CDR1 and CDR2 are MDHEN and SYDVKM. In nucleotides, the CDR3 is TGTGCCAGCAGTTTATTCGGTAAAGATACGCAGTATTTT. This translates into CASSLFGKDTQYF.

This clonotype was counted many times. The CDR3: CASSLRQGAKNIQYF. In nucleotides, the CDR3 is TGTGCCAGCAGCCTAAGACAGGGGGCCAAAAACATTCAGTACTTC. V and J are TRBV28 and TRBJ2-4; the match to TRBD1 covers 8 bases. CDR3 length: 15 amino acids. Germline V gene data show CDR1 as MDHEN and CDR2 as SYDVKM. V lost 6 bases, J lost 1 base, and 5 bases stayed unmatched.

This clonotype was counted a few times. J is TRBJ1-1 and V is TRBV2, with 10 bases that match TRBD1. The CDR3 is made up of 13 amino acids. Germline V gives CDR1 SNHLY, CDR2 FYNNEI. V dropped 10 bases and J dropped 5; count of bases not matched to a gene: 7. The chain's CDR3 is CATQGQGGTEAFF. CDR3 bases: TGTGCCACCCAAGGACAGGGGGGGACTGAAGCTTTCTTT.

This chain links TRBV7-2 with TRBJ2-1; 8 positions match TRBD2. The ends lost 2 bases at V and 7 bases at J; junction bases unmatched: 7. Germline CDR1 and CDR2: SGHTA and FQGNSA. The CDR3 length is 15 residues. The CDR3 sequence is CASSLYSGSGNEQFF. The CDR3 nucleotides are TGTGCCAGCAGCTTATACAGCGGGAGCGGGAATGAGCAGTTCTTC.

This clonotype occurred many times. This sequence joins TRBV28 and TRBJ2-3; TRBD1 aligns across 10 bases. Germline values: CDR1 MDHEN, CDR2 SYDVKM. V lost 4 bases to trimming and J lost 5 bases; unmatched junction nucleotides: 6. There are 15 residues in the CDR3. The CDR3 region has the DNA TGTGCCAGCAGTTCGCCGGGACAGGGGTTAGATACGCAGTATTTT. Translating it yields CASSSPGQGLDTQYF.

This clonotype showed up many times. This chain joins TRBV27 and TRBJ2-1; 16 bases agree with TRBD2. The CDR3 sequence is 15 residues long. The J segment lost 10 bases and the V segment lost 5 bases, leaving 5 bases of the junction unmatched. The germline CDR1 and CDR2 sequences are MNHEY and SMNVEV (reference sequence). The CDR3 loop reads CASSHGTSGGEEQFF. As DNA, the CDR3 is TGTGCCAGCAGTCACGGGACTAGCGGGGGGGAGGAGCAGTTCTTC.

This clonotype was seen repeatedly, ten times or more. The rearrangement links TRBV11-2 to TRBJ2-3, with a weak D call TRBD1 (6 bases). The CDR3 length is 15 residues. The V gene's germline CDR1 is SGHAT and CDR2 FQNNGV. Trimming pared 7 bases from V and 2 bases from J, leaving 16 bases between. The CDR3 sequence is CASNPLQGITDTQYF. In nucleotides, the CDR3 is TGTGCCAGCAACCCCCTCCAGGGGATCACAGATACGCAGTATTTT.